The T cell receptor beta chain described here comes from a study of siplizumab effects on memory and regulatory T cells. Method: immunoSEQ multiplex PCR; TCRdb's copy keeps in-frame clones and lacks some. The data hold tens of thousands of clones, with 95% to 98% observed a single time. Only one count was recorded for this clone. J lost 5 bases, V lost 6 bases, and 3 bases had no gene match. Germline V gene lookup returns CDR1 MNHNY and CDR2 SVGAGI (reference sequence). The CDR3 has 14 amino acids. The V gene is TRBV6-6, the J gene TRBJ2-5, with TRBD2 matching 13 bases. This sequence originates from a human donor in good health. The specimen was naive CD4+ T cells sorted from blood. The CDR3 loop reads CASSWTSGSETQYF. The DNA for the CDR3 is TGTGCCAGCAGCTGGACTAGCGGGAGTGAGACCCAGTACTTC.